The source of this TCR beta chain is a study of T cell responses to AZD1222 COVID-19 vaccine. Study outcomes and limitations: Regions 160-218 and 743-854 held dominance among vaccine-associated CD4 TCRs, which spanned spike. Nearly half of spike-specific TCRs reportedly target unmutated variant regions.

Clones were sequenced by immunoSEQ multiplex PCR, and TCRdb holds only the in-frame ones, with some missing. Counted here are 70,000 to 90,000 clones, roughly 86% occurring once; the ten biggest clones make up roughly 8.7%. From germline, CDR1 is MDHEN and CDR2 SYDVKM. V was clipped by 7 bases and J by 4 bases; unmatched bases: 4. This CDR3 comprises 14 residues. Regarding this clone: What it recognizes is unknown.

This TCR derives from an adult in good health. This sequence joins TRBV28 and TRBJ1-4; 9 positions agree with TRBD1. The sample consisted of peripheral blood, taken on day 0 of AZD1222 vaccination. CDR3 coding DNA: TGTGCCAGCAAGGGGACAGGGCTTAATGAAAAACTGTTTTTT. Translation: CASKGTGLNEKLFF.